This T cell receptor (beta chain) appears in the sequencing data of a study of cytomegalovirus exposure and HLA in healthy donors. Study-wide results and limits: Specificity of three CMV-associated chains for CMV antigens was verified in vitro.

Note on this clone: The antigen remains undetermined.

Repertoires were generated with immunoSEQ multiplex PCR, while TCRdb's copy carries only in-frame clones and drops some. Among 90,000 to 100,000 clones listed, 87% were seen once. V was clipped by 3 bases and J by 4 bases; unmatched bases: 4. Germline lookup yields CDR1 SNHLY and CDR2 FYNNEI. The CDR3 is made up of 15 amino acids. The receptor was isolated from a woman under 40 in good health and CMV-seronegative. The material sequenced was PBMCs. This chain uses TRBV2 with TRBJ1-5; TRBD1 agrees at 9 bases. CDR3 DNA sequence: TGTGCCAGCAGTGACGGCGGACAGGGGAATCAGCCCCAGCATTTT. It specifies CASSDGGQGNQPQHF.